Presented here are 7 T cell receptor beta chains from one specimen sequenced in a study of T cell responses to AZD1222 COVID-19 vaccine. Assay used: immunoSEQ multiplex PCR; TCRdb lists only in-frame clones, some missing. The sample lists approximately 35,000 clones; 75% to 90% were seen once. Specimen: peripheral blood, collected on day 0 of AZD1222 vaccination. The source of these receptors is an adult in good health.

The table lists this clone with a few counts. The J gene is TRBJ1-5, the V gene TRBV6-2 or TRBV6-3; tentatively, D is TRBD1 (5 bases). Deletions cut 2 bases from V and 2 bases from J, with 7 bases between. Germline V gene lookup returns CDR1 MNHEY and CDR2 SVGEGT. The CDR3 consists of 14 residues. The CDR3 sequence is CASSYVGGNQPQHF. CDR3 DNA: TGTGCCAGCAGTTACGTGGGGGGCAATCAGCCCCAGCATTTT.

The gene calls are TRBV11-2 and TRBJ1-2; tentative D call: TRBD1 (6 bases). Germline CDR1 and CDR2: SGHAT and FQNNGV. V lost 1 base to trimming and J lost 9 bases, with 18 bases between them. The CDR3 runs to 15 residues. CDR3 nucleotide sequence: TGTGCCAGCAGCTTAGGGCCGACAGGCCAATACCGCTACACCTTC. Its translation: CASSLGPTGQYRYTF.

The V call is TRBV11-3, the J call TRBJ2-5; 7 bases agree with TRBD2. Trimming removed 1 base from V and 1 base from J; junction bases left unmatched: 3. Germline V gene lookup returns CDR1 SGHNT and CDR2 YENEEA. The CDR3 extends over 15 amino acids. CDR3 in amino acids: CASSLGGGSQETQYF. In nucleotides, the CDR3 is TGTGCCAGCAGCTTAGGCGGCGGGAGCCAAGAGACCCAGTACTTC.

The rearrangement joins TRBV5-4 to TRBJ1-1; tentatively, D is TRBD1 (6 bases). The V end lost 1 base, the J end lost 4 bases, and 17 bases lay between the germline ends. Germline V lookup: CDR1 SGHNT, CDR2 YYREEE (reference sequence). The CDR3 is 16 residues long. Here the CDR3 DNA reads TGTGCCAGCAGCTTGTTACCGGGGGCGTTCGGCACTGAAGCTTTCTTT. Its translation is CASSLLPGAFGTEAFF.

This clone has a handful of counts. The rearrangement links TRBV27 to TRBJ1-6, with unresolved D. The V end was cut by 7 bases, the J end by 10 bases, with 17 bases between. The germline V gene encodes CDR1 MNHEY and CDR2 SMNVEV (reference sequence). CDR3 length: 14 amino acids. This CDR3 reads CASKPREGYSPLHF. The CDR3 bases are TGTGCCAGCAAACCTCGGGAAGGATACTCACCCCTCCACTTT.

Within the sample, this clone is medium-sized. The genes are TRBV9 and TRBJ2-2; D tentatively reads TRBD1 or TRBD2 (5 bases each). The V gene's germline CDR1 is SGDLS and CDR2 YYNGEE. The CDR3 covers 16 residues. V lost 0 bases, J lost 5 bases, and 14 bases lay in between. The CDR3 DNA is TGTGCCAGCAGCGTAGATGAGGGGTTGGAAACCGGGGAGCTGTTTTTT. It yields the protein CASSVDEGLETGELFF.

CDR3 in DNA: TGTGCCAGCAGCTTTAGCACAGATACGCAGTATTTT. Translating it yields CASSFSTDTQYF. The J gene is TRBJ2-3, the V gene TRBV7-9; no clear D gene. V lost 3 bases and J 0 bases, leaving 1 base between the germline ends. Germline CDR1 is SEHNR and CDR2 is FQNEAQ (reference sequence). The CDR3 is 12 residues long.